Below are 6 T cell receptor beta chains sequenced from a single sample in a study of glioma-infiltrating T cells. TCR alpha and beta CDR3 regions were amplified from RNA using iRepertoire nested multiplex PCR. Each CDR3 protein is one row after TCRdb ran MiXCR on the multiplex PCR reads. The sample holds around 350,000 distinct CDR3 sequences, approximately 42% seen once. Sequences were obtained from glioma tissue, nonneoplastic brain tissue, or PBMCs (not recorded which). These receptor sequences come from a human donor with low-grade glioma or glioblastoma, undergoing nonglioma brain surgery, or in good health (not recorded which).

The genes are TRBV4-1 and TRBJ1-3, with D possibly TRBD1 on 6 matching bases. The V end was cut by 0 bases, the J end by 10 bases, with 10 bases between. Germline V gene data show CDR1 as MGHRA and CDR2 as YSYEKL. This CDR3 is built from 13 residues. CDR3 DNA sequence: TGCGCCAGCAGCCAAGACAGGGGCCAAACCATATATTTT. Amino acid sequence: CASSQDRGQTIYF.

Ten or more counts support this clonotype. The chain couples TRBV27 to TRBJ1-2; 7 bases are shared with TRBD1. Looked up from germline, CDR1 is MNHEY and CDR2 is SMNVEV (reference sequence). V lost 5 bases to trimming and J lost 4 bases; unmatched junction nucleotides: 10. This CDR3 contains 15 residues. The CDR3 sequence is CASSPRQGPAYGYTF. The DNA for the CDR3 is TGTGCCAGCAGTCCTCGACAGGGCCCCGCCTATGGCTACACCTTC.

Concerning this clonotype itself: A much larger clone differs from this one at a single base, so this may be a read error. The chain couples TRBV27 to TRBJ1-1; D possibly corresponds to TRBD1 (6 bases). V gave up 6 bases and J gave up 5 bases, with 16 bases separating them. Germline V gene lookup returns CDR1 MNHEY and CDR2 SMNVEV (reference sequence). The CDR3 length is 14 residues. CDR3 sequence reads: CASSRDKSLTEAFF. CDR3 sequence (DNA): TGTGCCAGCAGCAGGGACAAGTCCCTGACTGAAGCTTTCTTT.

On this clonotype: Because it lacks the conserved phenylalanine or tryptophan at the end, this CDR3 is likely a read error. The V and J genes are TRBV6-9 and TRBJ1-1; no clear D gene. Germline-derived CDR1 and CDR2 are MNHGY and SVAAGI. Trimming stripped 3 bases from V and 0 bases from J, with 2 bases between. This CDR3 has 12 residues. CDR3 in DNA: TGTGCCAGCAGTTACCTGAACACTGAAGCTTTCCTT. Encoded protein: CASSYLNTEAFL.

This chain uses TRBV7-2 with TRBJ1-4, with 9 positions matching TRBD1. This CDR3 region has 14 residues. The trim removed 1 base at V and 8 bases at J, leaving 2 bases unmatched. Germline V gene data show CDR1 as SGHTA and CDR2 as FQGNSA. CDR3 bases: TGTGCCAGCAGCTTAGACAGGGGGCTAGAAAAACTGTTTTTT. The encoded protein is CASSLDRGLEKLFF.

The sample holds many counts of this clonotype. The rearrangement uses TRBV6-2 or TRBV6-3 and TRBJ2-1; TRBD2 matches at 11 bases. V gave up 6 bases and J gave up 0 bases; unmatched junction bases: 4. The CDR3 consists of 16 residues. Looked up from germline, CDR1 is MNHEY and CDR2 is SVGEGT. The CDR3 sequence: CASRGTSGSSYNEQFF. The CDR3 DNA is TGTGCCAGCAGGGGGACTAGCGGCAGCTCCTACAATGAGCAGTTCTTC.